The present T cell receptor beta chain was sequenced within a study of CD8 T cells in Susac syndrome. Findings and caveats of the study: An acknowledgment was made by the study that its TCR sequencing and HLA analysis involved relatively few individuals.

Peripheral blood CD8+ and CD4+ T cells were profiled by TCR beta sequencing. When the RNA was reverse transcribed, random hexamers were used with an input of roughly 0.5 to 1 ug. A single record per CDR3 protein comes from TCRdb applying MiXCR to the immunoSEQ multiplex PCR reads. In the table there are hundreds of thousands of distinct CDR3 sequences, roughly 96% of which are singletons. This CDR3 has 13 residues. CDR1 and CDR2 from the germline V gene are KGHSH and LQKENI. Trimming pared 3 bases from V and 8 bases from J, leaving 12 bases between. Worth noting for this clonotype: Its antigen is not identified.

V and J are TRBV18 and TRBJ2-3; D ambiguous. This receptor was obtained from a human donor with multiple sclerosis. The specimen sequenced was CD4+ T cells from PBMCs. The CDR3, as DNA: TGTGCCAGCTCACCGGACCTAGGTGGTACGCAGTATTTT. The encoded protein is CASSPDLGGTQYF.